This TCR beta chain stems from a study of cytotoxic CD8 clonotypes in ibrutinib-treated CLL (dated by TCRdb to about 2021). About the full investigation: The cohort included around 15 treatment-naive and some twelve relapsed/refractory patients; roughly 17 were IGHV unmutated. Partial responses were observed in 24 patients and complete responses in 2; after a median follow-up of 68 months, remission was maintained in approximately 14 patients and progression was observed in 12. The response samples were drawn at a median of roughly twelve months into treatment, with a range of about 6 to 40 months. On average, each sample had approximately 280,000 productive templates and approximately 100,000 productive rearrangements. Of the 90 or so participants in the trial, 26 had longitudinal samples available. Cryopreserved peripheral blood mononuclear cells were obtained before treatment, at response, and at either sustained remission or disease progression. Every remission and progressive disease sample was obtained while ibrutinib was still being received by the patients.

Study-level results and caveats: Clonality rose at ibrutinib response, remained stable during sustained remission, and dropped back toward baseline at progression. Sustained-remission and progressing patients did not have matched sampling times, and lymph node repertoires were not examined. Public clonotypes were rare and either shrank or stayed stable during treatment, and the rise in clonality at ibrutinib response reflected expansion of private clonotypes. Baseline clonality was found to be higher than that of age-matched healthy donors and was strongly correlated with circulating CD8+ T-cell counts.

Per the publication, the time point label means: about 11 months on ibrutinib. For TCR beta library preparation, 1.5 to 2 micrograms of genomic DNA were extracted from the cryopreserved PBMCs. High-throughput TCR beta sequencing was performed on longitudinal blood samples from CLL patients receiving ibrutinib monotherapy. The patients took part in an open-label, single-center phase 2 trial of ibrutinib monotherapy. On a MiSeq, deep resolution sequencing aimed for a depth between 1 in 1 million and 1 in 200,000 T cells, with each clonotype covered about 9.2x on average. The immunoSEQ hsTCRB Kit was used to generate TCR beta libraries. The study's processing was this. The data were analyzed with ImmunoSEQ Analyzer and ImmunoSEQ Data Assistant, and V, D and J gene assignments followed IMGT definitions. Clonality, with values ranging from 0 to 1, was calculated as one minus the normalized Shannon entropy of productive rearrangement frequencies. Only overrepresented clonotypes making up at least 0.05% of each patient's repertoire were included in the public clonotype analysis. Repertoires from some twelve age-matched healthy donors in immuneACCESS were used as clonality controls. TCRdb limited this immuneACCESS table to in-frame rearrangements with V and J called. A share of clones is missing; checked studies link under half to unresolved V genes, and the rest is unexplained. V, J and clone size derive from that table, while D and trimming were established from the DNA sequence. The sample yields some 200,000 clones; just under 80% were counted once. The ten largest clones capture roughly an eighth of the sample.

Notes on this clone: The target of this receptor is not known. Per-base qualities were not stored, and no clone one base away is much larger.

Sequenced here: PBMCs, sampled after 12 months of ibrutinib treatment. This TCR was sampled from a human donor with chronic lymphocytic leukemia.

The sequenced DNA is TGTGCCAGCAGCTCTCTAAACGGGCAGGGACGAAATACGCAGTATTTT. This codes for CASSSLNGQGRNTQYF. This receptor chain uses TRBV7-9 and TRBJ2-3, with the D call tentatively TRBD1 or TRBD2, each fitting 5 bases. Taken from cysteine to phenylalanine, the CDR3 has 16 residues. Kept here is only the CDR3 DNA, which spans 48 bases and is read in frame from base 1. V and J are truncated by 4 bases and 7 bases respectively, leaving an intervening sequence of 21 bases. In the germline V gene (reference sequence), CDR1 corresponds to SEHNR and CDR2 to FQNEAQ.